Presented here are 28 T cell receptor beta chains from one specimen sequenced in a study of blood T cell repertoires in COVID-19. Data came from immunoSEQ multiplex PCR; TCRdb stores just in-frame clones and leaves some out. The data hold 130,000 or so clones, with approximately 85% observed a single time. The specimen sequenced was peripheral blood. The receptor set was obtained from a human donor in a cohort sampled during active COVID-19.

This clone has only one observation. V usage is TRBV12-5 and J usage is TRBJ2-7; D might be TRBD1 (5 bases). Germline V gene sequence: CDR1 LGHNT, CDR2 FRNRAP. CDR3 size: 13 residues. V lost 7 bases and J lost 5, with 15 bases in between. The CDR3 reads CASAVTEIHEQYF. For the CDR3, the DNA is TGTGCTAGTGCCGTGACAGAGATCCACGAGCAGTACTTC.

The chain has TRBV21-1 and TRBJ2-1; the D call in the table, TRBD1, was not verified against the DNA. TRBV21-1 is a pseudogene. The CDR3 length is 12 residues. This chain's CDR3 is CARSQGWNEQFF. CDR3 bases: TGTGCCAGGTCCCAGGGGTGGAATGAGCAGTTCTTC.

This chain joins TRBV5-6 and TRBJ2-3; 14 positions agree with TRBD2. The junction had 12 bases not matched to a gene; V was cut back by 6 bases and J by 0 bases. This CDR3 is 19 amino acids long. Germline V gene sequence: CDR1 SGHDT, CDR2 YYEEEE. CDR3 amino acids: CASTEFGGLAGASTDTQYF. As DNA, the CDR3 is TGTGCCAGCACCGAATTCGGGGGACTAGCGGGGGCTAGCACAGATACGCAGTATTTT.

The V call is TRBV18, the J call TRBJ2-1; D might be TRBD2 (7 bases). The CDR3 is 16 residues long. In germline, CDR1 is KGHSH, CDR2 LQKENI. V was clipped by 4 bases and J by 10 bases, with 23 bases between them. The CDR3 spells CASSLRGAGAPGEQFF. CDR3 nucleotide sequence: TGTGCCAGCTCACTTCGTGGGGCGGGGGCCCCCGGGGAGCAGTTCTTC.

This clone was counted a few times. CDR3 amino acids: CSASRGQEYEQYF. CDR3 sequence (DNA): TGCAGTGCTAGTCGAGGACAGGAATACGAGCAGTACTTC. The chain has TRBV20-1 and TRBJ2-7, with TRBD1 identical over 7 bases. The CDR3 contains 13 residues. Trimming cost V 3 bases and J 4 bases; bases outside gene matches: 6. Looked up from germline, CDR1 is DFQATT and CDR2 is SNEGSKA (reference sequence).

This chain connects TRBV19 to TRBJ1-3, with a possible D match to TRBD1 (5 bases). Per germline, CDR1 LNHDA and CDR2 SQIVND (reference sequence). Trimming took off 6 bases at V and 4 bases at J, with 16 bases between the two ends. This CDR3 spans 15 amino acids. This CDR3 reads CASRRDSMSGNTIYF. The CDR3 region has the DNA TGTGCCAGTAGGCGAGACAGTATGTCGGGAAACACCATATATTTT.

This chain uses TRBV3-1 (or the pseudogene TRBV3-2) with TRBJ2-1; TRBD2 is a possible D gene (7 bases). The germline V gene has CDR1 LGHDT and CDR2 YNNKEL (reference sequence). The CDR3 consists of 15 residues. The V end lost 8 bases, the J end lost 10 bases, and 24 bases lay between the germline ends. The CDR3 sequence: CASSLWGGQVGEQFF. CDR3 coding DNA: TGTGCCAGCTCTCTATGGGGGGGCCAAGTGGGAGAGCAGTTCTTC.

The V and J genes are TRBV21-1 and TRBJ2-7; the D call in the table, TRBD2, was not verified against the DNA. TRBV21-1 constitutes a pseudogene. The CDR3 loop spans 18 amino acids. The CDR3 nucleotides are TGTGCCAGCAGCAAGGACTTCGCTCAGGAACGGGTTTACTACGAGCAGTACTTC. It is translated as CASSKDFAQERVYYEQYF.

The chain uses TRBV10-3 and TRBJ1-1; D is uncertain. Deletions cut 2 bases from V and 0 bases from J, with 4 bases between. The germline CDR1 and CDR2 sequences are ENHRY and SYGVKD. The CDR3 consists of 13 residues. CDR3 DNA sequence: TGTGCCATCAGTGAGGAGGTGAACACTGAAGCTTTCTTT. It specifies CAISEEVNTEAFF.

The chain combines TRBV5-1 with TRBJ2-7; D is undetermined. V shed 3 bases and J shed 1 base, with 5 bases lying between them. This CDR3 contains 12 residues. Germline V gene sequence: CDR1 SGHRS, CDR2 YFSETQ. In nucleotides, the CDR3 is TGCGCCAGCAGCTCCGGGTCCTACGAGCAGTACTTC. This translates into CASSSGSYEQYF.

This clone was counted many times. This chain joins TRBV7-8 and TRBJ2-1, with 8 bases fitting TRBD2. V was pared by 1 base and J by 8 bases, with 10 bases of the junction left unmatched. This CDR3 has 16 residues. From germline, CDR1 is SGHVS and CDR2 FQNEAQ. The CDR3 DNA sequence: TGTGCCAGCAGCTTAGGTTCACGGGGGGGGAGCGATGAGCAGTTCTTC. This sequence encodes CASSLGSRGGSDEQFF.

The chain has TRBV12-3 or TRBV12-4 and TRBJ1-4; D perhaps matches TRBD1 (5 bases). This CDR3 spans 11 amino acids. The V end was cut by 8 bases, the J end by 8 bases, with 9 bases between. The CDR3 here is CASGTFEKLFF. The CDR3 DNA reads TGTGCCAGCGGGACTTTCGAAAAACTGTTTTTT.

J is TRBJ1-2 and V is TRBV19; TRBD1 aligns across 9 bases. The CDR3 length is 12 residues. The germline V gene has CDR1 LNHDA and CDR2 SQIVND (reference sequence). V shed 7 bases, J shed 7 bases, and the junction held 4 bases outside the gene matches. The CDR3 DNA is TGTGCCAGTAAAACAGGGGGCCTTGGCTACACCTTC. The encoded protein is CASKTGGLGYTF.

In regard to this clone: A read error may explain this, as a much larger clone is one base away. The chain's CDR3 is CASSDYNYGLGGYEQYF. CDR3 sequence (DNA): TGTGCCAGCAGTGACTACAACTATGGACTGGGGGGCTACGAGCAGTACTTC. The J gene is TRBJ2-7, the V gene TRBV6-4; D is perhaps TRBD2 (6 bases). The CDR3 length is 17 residues. The V end was cut by 1 base, the J end by 3 bases, with 19 bases between. Germline CDR1 MRHNA, CDR2 SNTAGT.

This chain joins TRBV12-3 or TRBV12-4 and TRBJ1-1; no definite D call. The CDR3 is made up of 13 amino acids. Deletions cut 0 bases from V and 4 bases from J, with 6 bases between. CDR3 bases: TGTGCCAGCAGTTTAGCCTTTGTCACTGAAGCTTTCTTT. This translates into CASSLAFVTEAFF.

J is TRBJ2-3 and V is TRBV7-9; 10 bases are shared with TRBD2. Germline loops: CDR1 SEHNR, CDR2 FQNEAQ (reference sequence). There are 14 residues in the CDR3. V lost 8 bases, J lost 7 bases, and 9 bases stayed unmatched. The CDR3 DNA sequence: TGTGCCAGCCCCCCGACTAGCGGGTCCCATACGCAGTATTTT. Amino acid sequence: CASPPTSGSHTQYF. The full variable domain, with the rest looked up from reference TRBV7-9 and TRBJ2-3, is DTGVSQNPRHKITKRGQNVTFRCDPISEHNRLYWYRQTLGQGPEFLTYFQNEAQLEKSRLLSDRFSAERPKGSFSTLEIQRTEQGDSAMYLCASPPTSGSHTQYFGPGTRLTVL.

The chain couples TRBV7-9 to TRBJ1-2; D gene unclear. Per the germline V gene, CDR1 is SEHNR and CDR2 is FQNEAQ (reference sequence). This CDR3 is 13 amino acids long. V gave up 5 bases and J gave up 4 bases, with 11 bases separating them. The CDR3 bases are TGTGCCAGCAGCCCAGTGGGCAGCTATGGCTACACCTTC. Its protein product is CASSPVGSYGYTF.

The CDR3 spells CASSLVAGGRNIQYF. CDR3 in DNA: TGCGCCAGCAGCTTGGTGGCAGGGGGACGGAACATTCAGTACTTC. The J gene is TRBJ2-4, the V gene TRBV5-1, with 7 bases identical to TRBD1. Trimming removed 0 bases from V and 7 bases from J; junction bases left unmatched: 7. CDR3 length equals 15 residues. CDR1 and CDR2 from the germline V gene are SGHRS and YFSETQ.

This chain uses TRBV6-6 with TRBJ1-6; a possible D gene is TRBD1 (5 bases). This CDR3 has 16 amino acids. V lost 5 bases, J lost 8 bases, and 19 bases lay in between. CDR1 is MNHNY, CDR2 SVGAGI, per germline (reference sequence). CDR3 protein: CASSPRQQLGHSPLHF. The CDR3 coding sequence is TGTGCCAGCAGTCCCCGACAGCAGTTGGGTCATTCACCCCTCCACTTT.

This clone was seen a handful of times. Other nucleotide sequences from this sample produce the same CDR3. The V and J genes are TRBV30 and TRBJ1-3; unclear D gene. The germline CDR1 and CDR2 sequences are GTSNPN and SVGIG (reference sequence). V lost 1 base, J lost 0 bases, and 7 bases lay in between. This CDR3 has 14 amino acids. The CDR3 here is CAWSATYSGNTIYF. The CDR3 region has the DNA TGTGCCTGGAGTGCCACCTACTCTGGAAACACCATATATTTT.

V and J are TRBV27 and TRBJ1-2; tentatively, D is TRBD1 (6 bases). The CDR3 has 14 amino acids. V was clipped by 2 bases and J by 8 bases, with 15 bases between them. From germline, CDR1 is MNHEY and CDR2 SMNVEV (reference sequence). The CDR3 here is CASSLQQGYGGYTF. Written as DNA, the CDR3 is TGTGCCAGCAGTTTACAACAGGGTTATGGCGGCTACACCTTC.

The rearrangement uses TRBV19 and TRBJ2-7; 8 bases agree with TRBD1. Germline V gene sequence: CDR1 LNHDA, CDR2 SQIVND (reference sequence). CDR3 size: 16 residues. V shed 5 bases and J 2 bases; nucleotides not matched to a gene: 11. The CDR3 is CASSSSRTGRPYEQYF. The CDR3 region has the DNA TGTGCCAGTAGTTCTTCGAGGACAGGGCGACCCTACGAGCAGTACTTC.

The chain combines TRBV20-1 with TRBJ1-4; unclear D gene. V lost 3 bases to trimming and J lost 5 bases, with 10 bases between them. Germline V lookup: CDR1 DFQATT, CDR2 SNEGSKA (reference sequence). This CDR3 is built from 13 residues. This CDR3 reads CSASFQVNEKLFF. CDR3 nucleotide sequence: TGCAGTGCTAGTTTCCAGGTCAATGAAAAACTGTTTTTT.

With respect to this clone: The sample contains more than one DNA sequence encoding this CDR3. CDR3: CASSQATDYEQYF. Here the CDR3 DNA reads TGCGCCAGCAGCCAAGCTACAGATTACGAGCAGTACTTC. The V call is TRBV4-1, the J call TRBJ2-7; D unclear. Germline CDR1 MGHRA, CDR2 YSYEKL. CDR3 length: 13 amino acids. Trimming removed 1 base from V and 4 bases from J, with 8 bases in between.

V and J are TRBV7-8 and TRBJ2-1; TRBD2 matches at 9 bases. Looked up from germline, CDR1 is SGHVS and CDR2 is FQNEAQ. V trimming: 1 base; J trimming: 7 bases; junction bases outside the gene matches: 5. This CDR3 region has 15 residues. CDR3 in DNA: TGTGCCAGCAGCTTAGGGACTAGCGATCGAAATGAGCAGTTCTTC. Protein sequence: CASSLGTSDRNEQFF.

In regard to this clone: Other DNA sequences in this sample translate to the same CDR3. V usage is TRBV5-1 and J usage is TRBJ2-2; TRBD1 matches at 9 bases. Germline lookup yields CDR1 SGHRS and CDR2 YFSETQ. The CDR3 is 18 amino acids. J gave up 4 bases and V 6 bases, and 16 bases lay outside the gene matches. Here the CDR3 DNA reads TGCGCCAGCACGGGAGGCGGGCCGACAGGGGGGAGCACCGGGGAGCTGTTTTTT. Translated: CASTGGGPTGGSTGELFF.

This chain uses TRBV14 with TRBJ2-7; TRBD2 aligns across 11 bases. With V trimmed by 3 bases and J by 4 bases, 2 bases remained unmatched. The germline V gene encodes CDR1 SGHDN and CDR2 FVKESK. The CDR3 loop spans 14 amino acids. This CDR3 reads CASSQASGGYEQYF. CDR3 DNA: TGTGCCAGCAGCCAGGCTAGCGGGGGGTACGAGCAGTACTTC. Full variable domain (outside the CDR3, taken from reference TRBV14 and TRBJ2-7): EAGVTQFPSHSVIEKGQTVTLRCDPISGHDNLYWYRRVMGKEIKFLLHFVKESKQDESGMPNNRFLAERTGGTYSTLKVQPAELEDSGVYFCASSQASGGYEQYFGPGTRLTVT.

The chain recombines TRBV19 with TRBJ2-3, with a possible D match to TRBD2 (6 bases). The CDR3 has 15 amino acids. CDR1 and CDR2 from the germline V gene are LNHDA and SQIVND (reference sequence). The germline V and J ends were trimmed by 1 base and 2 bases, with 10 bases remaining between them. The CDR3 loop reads CASSIAGDLTDTQYF. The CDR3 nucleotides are TGTGCCAGTAGTATAGCGGGGGATCTCACAGATACGCAGTATTTT. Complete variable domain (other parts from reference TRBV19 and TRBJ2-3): DGGITQSPKYLFRKEGQNVTLSCEQNLNHDAMYWYRQDPGQGLRLIYYSQIVNDFQKGDIAEGYSVSREKKESFPLTVTSAQKNPTAFYLCASSIAGDLTDTQYFGPGTRLTVL.